This T cell receptor beta chain emerged from a study of radiotherapy plus CTLA-4 blockade in lung cancer (dated by TCRdb to the late 2010s). Notes on the research overall: Among the enrolled patients, about 19% had an objective response, and 31% reached disease control. The research as a whole found: After treatment with radiotherapy and ipilimumab, TCR clones that originated in tumors expanded in peripheral blood. Early dynamic changes in blood T cell clones, together with increased serum interferon-beta after radiation, were reported as the strongest predictors of response.

CDR1 and CDR2 are drawn from the germline V gene (reference sequence): LNHDA, SQIVND. Inclusive of the bounding cysteine and phenylalanine, the CDR3 is 13 residues long. Of the read, only the CDR3 DNA is kept; its 39 bases are in frame from base 1. Deletion took 6 bases off V and 6 bases off J, with a span of 14 bases between the germline ends. On this clone: What this receptor recognizes is not known. No base qualities exist here, and no much larger clone lies one base off it.

Receptors were amplified or captured by the immunoSEQ multiplex PCR assay. As stored in TCRdb, this immuneACCESS dataset retains in-frame rearrangements with V and J assigned. A fraction of the clones does not appear; measured against another copy, unresolved V genes explain less than half of the discrepancy, and the remainder lacks a known reason. The sample records fewer than 100,000 clones, around four fifths of which are singletons. Around 0.76% of the sample is in the top ten clones. The study evaluated CTLA-4 blockade (ipilimumab) given together with focal radiation therapy in patients who had chemo-refractory metastatic non-small-cell lung cancer.

This receptor was identified in a human donor with non-small cell lung cancer who had stable disease on radiotherapy plus ipilimumab. The receptor chain draws on TRBV19 and TRBJ1-2, with the D gene not confidently named. The sequencing here drew on peripheral blood, taken from a patient treated with radiotherapy plus ipilimumab. The CDR3 corresponds to CASSLRAAHGYTF. The DNA sequence is as follows: TGTGCCAGTAGCCTCCGGGCAGCGCATGGCTACACCTTC.